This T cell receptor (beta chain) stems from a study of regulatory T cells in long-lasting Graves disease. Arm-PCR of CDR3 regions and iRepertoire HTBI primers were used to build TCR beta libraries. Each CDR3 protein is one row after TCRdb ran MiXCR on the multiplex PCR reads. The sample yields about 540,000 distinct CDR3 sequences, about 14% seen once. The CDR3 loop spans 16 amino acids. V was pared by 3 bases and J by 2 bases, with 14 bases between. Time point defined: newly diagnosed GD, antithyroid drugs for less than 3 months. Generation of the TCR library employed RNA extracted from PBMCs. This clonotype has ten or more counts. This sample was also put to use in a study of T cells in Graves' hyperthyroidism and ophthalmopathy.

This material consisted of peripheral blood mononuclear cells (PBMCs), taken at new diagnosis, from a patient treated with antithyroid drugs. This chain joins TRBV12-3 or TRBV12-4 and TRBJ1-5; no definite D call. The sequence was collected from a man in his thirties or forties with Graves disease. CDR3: CASSFNLGWGNQPQHF. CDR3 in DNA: TGTGCCAGCAGTTTCAATCTTGGTTGGGGCAATCAGCCCCAGCATTTT.